Here is one T cell receptor (beta chain) with its context. Unmatched junction bases numbered 8, after V lost 2 bases and J lost 7 bases. This CDR3 comprises 14 residues. CDR1 SGDLS and CDR2 YYNGEE come from the germline V gene. The record originates from a study of blood T cell repertoires in COVID-19. Authors' processing steps: The assay estimated nucleated cells by amplifying reference gene primers. Data came from immunoSEQ multiplex PCR; TCRdb stores just in-frame clones and leaves some out. The V and J calls and clone size are taken from that table; D and trimming were inferred from the DNA. The table includes 230,000 or so clones, roughly four fifths detected once.

The sequencing input was PBMCs or T cells enriched from blood (not recorded which). This sequence originates from a man aged 45-65 years who had recovered from COVID-19. The chain couples TRBV9 to TRBJ2-7; TRBD1 aligns across 8 bases. This CDR3 reads CASSVSQGAEEQYF. The DNA for the CDR3 is TGTGCCAGCAGCGTGTCGCAGGGGGCCGAGGAGCAGTACTTC.